Below, one T cell receptor (beta chain) is given with its context. No antigen is known for it. This sample stems from a study of T cells after yellow fever vaccination. Whole-study context: Researchers used SMART-Seq v4 Ultra Low Input to prepare fractions that had low cell numbers. Points from the study as a whole: The study found a weaker secondary response that peaked faster, day 5 versus 15. In post-booster samples, most primary-vaccination clones reappeared (roughly 96% CD4, 88% CD8).

The CDR3 sequence is 12 residues long. Germline V CDR1 and CDR2: SEHNR, FQNEAQ (reference sequence). V was clipped by 5 bases and J by 6 bases; unmatched bases: 3. Making TCR cDNA involved 5'RACE template switching, which added UMIs and a universal primer site. TCRdb independently ran MiXCR on the 5' RACE reads; one entry per CDR3 protein. This repertoire shows approximately 350,000 distinct CDR3 sequences, around 10% found once; its top ten account for roughly 18%. This rearrangement joins TRBV7-9 to TRBJ1-1, with 7 bases aligning to TRBD1. The sample here was PBMCs, taken on the day of the first yellow fever vaccination. The origin of this receptor is a man in his late teens or twenties who received the YFV17D yellow fever vaccine. The CDR3 here is CASSDRAAEAFF. The CDR3 DNA follows: TGTGCCAGCAGCGACAGGGCCGCTGAAGCTTTCTTT.